The 6 T cell receptor beta chains presented below share a single source sample, sequenced in a study of radiation and T cells in renal cell carcinoma. Described time point: blood 4 weeks post-SBRT, at nephrectomy. Treatment given: 15 Gy SBRT to primary tumor, nephrectomy 4 weeks later. Some clones are missing from TCRdb's copy, which holds only in-frame ones; the method was immunoSEQ multiplex PCR. The sample shows approximately 150,000 clones, about 88% of them seen only once. The source material was blood, sampled from a patient whose treatment included radiotherapy and nephrectomy. These receptors originate from a woman between 45 and 65 years old with renal cell carcinoma.

The V call is TRBV7-2, the J call TRBJ1-1, with 7 bases lining up with TRBD1. CDR1 is SGHTA, CDR2 FQGNSA, per germline. The V and J ends lost 2 bases and 5 bases, in that order; junction bases with no gene match: 8. This CDR3 contains 15 residues. CDR3 sequence reads: CASSLTAGGRTEAFF. The CDR3 nucleotides are TGTGCCAGCAGCTTAACGGCAGGGGGTAGGACTGAAGCTTTCTTT.

The CDR3 sequence is CASSRDRSSGNTIYF. Written as DNA, the CDR3 is TGTGCCAGCTCGAGGGACAGGAGCTCTGGAAACACCATATATTTT. This chain uses TRBV18 with TRBJ1-3, with TRBD1 matching 8 bases. Germline V gives CDR1 KGHSH, CDR2 LQKENI. The CDR3 loop spans 15 amino acids. Unmatched junction bases numbered 4, after V lost 6 bases and J lost 0 bases.

The J gene is TRBJ1-4, the V gene TRBV29-1; tentative D call: TRBD1 (5 bases). The CDR3 extends over 13 amino acids. The germline CDR1 and CDR2 sequences are SQVTM and ANQGSEA. Between the trimmed V and J ends, which lost 7 bases and 5 bases, there was a span of 14 bases. The chain's CDR3 is CSASGGRNEKLFF. The CDR3 DNA sequence: TGCAGCGCCTCCGGGGGGAGGAATGAAAAACTGTTTTTT.

The genes are TRBV10-3 and TRBJ2-7; a possible D gene is TRBD1 (6 bases). There are 14 residues in the CDR3. The ends were cut back, 6 bases at V and 3 bases at J, with 15 bases in the middle. CDR1 ENHRY and CDR2 SYGVKD come from the germline V gene. CDR3: CAIRDPGHNYEQYF. The CDR3 coding sequence is TGTGCCATCAGAGACCCGGGACACAACTACGAGCAGTACTTC.

The gene calls are TRBV7-9 and TRBJ2-3; D possibly corresponds to TRBD2 (5 bases). Germline loops: CDR1 SEHNR, CDR2 FQNEAQ (reference sequence). This CDR3 has 14 amino acids. The V end lost 5 bases, the J end lost 2 bases, and 11 bases lay between the germline ends. The CDR3, as DNA: TGTGCCAGCAGCCAAAGCGGTCACACAGATACGCAGTATTTT. Residues: CASSQSGHTDTQYF.

The chain carries TRBV10-1 and TRBJ2-2; no firm D call. Trimming pared 0 bases from V and 6 bases from J, leaving 8 bases between. This CDR3 has 14 residues. In germline, CDR1 is WNHNN, CDR2 SYGVQD (reference sequence). The CDR3 region is CASSESKRPGELFF. The CDR3, as DNA: TGCGCCAGCAGTGAGTCTAAACGGCCCGGGGAGCTGTTTTTT.